This T cell receptor (beta chain) was observed in a study of blood T cell repertoires in COVID-19. The wider study: The United States, Italy and Spain supplied acute and convalescent COVID-19 samples. The analysed material was cDNA or gDNA that came from T cells, B-cell-depleted T cells, or PBMCs.

Original data processing: Reference gene primer amplification in the assay estimated nucleated cell counts. Libraries were prepared by immunoSEQ multiplex PCR; TCRdb keeps only in-frame clonotypes and omits some of them. V, J and clone size derive from that table, while D and trimming were established from the DNA sequence. The table includes under 200,000 clones, approximately 90% detected once. Germline CDR1 reads SGHVS; CDR2 reads FQNEAQ. The length of the CDR3 is 17 residues. Unmatched junction bases numbered 10, after V lost 0 bases and J lost 7 bases. This receptor was identified in a man aged 35-49 years with active or convalescent COVID-19. The V and J genes are TRBV7-8 and TRBJ2-7, with TRBD1 matching 12 bases. Sequenced sample: peripheral blood. The CDR3 region has the DNA TGTGCCAGCAGCTTAGCCCCGGGACAGGGGGCCCTTCGTGAGCAGTACTTC. This gives the protein CASSLAPGQGALREQYF. Based on the CDR3 plus reference TRBV7-8 and TRBJ2-7, the full variable domain is GAGVSQSPRYKVAKRGQDVALRCDPISGHVSLFWYQQALGQGPEFLTYFQNEAQLDKSGLPSDRFFAERPEGSVSTLKIQRTQQEDSAVYLCASSLAPGQGALREQYFGPGTRLTVT.